The rows below give T cell receptor beta chains drawn from one sample of a study of T cell changes during pregnancy in multiple sclerosis. Generated by immunoSEQ multiplex PCR, the TCRdb table keeps only in-frame clones and is missing some. The sample has about 66,000 clones; approximately 90% are singletons. This specimen was peripheral blood, taken in the third trimester of pregnancy. Receptors originate from a female donor with multiple sclerosis, enrolled in a pregnancy study. The CDR3 runs from the conserved cysteine through the conserved F or W. The D gene is left open where the match is weak. The listing skips clone size in some rows; elsewhere it reads once, few, many or a size class.

TRBV29-1,TRBJ2-3,NA,NA,CSVLPGNFYGTGTDTQYF,TGCAGCGTTCTGCCAGGGAATTTTTACGGGACTGGCACAGATACGCAGTATTTT
TRBV5-1,TRBJ2-5,once,NA,CASSLGHGLAQKTQYF,TGCGCCAGCAGCTTGGGTCACGGGCTAGCGCAGAAGACCCAGTACTTC
TRBV7-3,TRBJ2-7,NA,NA,CASGSGVFSYEQYF,TGTGCCAGCGGTTCGGGGGTGTTTTCCTACGAGCAGTACTTC
TRBV7-2,TRBJ1-2,once,TRBD1,CASSTGEYYGYTF,TGTGCCAGCAGCACAGGGGAGTACTATGGCTACACCTTC
TRBV19,TRBJ2-1,NA,TRBD2,CASSLGLAGGSSYNEQFF,TGTGCCAGTAGTCTGGGACTAGCGGGGGGGAGCTCCTACAATGAGCAGTTCTTC
TRBV2,TRBJ2-1,NA,TRBD2,CATLGLAREQFF,TGTGCCACCTTAGGACTAGCCCGGGAGCAGTTCTTC
TRBV27,TRBJ2-7,NA,NA,CASSLQGSYEQYF,TGTGCCAGCAGTTTGCAGGGTTCCTACGAGCAGTACTTC
TRBV29-1,TRBJ2-3,NA,NA,CSVEDHSDTQYF,TGCAGCGTTGAAGATCACAGCGATACGCAGTATTTT
TRBV5-1,TRBJ2-5,NA,TRBD2,CASKRGQETQYF,TGCGCCAGCAAGCGGGGACAAGAGACCCAGTACTTC
TRBV5-6,TRBJ1-1,once,TRBD1,CASSLLVRQGGTEAFF,TGTGCCAGCAGCTTGTTAGTTCGACAGGGGGGCACTGAAGCTTTCTTT
TRBV5-1,TRBJ2-5,NA,TRBD1,CASSGTGGQETQYF,TGCGCCAGCAGCGGGACAGGGGGCCAAGAGACCCAGTACTTC
TRBV30,TRBJ2-5,NA,TRBD2,CAWSILAEETQYF,TGTGCCTGGAGTATCCTAGCGGAAGAGACCCAGTACTTC
TRBV2,TRBJ2-1,NA,NA,CASQEPGSSARAEQFF,TGTGCCAGCCAAGAACCGGGGTCCTCCGCTCGGGCTGAGCAGTTCTTC
TRBV6-5,TRBJ2-7,NA,TRBD1,CASSSTRDRTYEQYF,TGTGCCAGCAGTTCTACCCGGGACAGGACCTACGAGCAGTACTTC
TRBV5-1,TRBJ2-4,few,NA,CASSLEGGLPKNIQYF,TGCGCCAGCAGCTTGGAGGGGGGGCTACCCAAAAACATTCAGTACTTC
TRBV6-1,TRBJ2-3,NA,NA,CASRDISTDTQYF,TGTGCCAGCCGGGACATTAGCACAGATACGCAGTATTTT
TRBV6-6,TRBJ1-2,NA,TRBD1,CASSLGTGGYGYTF,TGTGCCAGCAGTCTCGGGACAGGGGGCTATGGCTACACCTTC